These 7 T cell receptor beta chains came from one sample sequenced in a study of T cell responses to AZD1222 COVID-19 vaccine. Data came from immunoSEQ multiplex PCR; TCRdb stores just in-frame clones and leaves some out. The data contain some 120,000 clones, approximately 90% of them seen just once; the ten biggest clones take up about 4.9%. The sequencing used peripheral blood, collected on day 0 of AZD1222 vaccination. The receptor set was obtained from an adult in good health.

The V gene is TRBV28, the J gene TRBJ1-1, with a weak D call TRBD1 (5 bases). This CDR3 has 17 residues. V lost 3 bases, J lost 0 bases, and 17 bases lay in between. Germline V gene data show CDR1 as MDHEN and CDR2 as SYDVKM. CDR3 in amino acids: CASSFSTDYTVNTEAFF. The CDR3 nucleotides read TGTGCCAGCAGTTTCTCGACAGATTATACTGTGAACACTGAAGCTTTCTTT.

About this clone itself: This sample includes further DNA sequences coding for the same CDR3. V and J are TRBV4-1 and TRBJ1-2; no clear D. Germline-derived CDR1 and CDR2 are MGHRA and YSYEKL. CDR3 length: 13 residues. V lost 0 bases to trimming and J lost 2 bases, with 4 bases between them. CDR3 loop: CASSQDRNYGYTF. The CDR3 DNA reads as TGCGCCAGCAGCCAAGACAGAAACTATGGCTACACCTTC.

This clone was counted between two and nine times. This rearrangement joins TRBV14 to TRBJ2-3, with unresolved D. This CDR3 is built from 13 residues. Per germline, CDR1 SGHDN and CDR2 FVKESK. Deletions cut 4 bases from V and 4 bases from J, with 9 bases between. CDR3 in DNA: TGTGCCAGCAGCCGTAGGATATCAGATACGCAGTATTTT. Translated: CASSRRISDTQYF.

The chain has TRBV19 and TRBJ1-1; TRBD1 agrees at 7 bases. V lost 4 bases to trimming and J lost 6 bases; unmatched junction nucleotides: 11. The CDR3 is 15 residues long. Germline CDR1 reads LNHDA; CDR2 reads SQIVND (reference sequence). The CDR3, as DNA: TGTGCCAGTAGTAGTTTCGGCAGGGGGTTTCCTGAAGCTTTCTTT. This encodes CASSSFGRGFPEAFF.

The rearrangement joins TRBV18 to TRBJ2-4, with 9 bases lining up with TRBD1. V was clipped by 4 bases and J by 6 bases; unmatched bases: 13. The CDR3 is 17 residues long. CDR1 is KGHSH and CDR2 is LQKENI in the germline V gene. CDR3 loop: CASSRHTGTGPGNIQYF. The CDR3 DNA reads as TGTGCCAGCTCACGCCATACCGGGACAGGGCCGGGAAACATTCAGTACTTC.

J is TRBJ2-1 and V is TRBV6-5; TRBD1 or TRBD2 may be the D gene (6 bases each). V lost 2 bases to trimming and J lost 4 bases, with 9 bases between them. The CDR3 spans 14 residues. Germline V gene sequence: CDR1 MNHEY, CDR2 SVGAGI. CDR3: CASSYGGRYNEQFF. Written as DNA, the CDR3 is TGTGCCAGCAGTTACGGGGGGCGATACAATGAGCAGTTCTTC.

A remark on this clone: Additional DNA sequences in this sample encode the identical CDR3. This rearrangement joins TRBV5-6 to TRBJ1-1, with D tentatively TRBD1 (6 bases). This CDR3 comprises 15 residues. The germline CDR1 and CDR2 sequences are SGHDT and YYEEEE. V lost 2 bases, J lost 0 bases, and 11 bases lay in between. CDR3 protein: CASSFGGRLNTEAFF. DNA of the CDR3: TGTGCCAGCAGCTTCGGGGGGCGGCTGAACACTGAAGCTTTCTTT.